The clone carrying this T cell receptor (beta chain) was picked up many times. The data derive from a study of spatial heterogeneity in lung cancer. TCRdb recomputed calls from the 5' RACE reads with MiXCR, one row per CDR3 protein. The sample lists about 12,000 distinct CDR3 sequences, around an eighth occurring once. Between the trimmed V and J ends, which lost 1 base and 6 bases, there was a span of 10 bases. The CDR3 runs to 13 residues. The germline gives CDR1 MGHRA, CDR2 YSYEKL. The time point: sample taken at primary tumor resection. No cell sorting; template was whole RNA from tumor, lung tissue or PBMC.

The receptor was isolated from a female donor with early-stage non-small cell lung cancer. The sample consisted of PBMCs, taken at surgery. The rearrangement joins TRBV4-1 to TRBJ2-7; D is unclear. The CDR3 region has the DNA TGCGCCAGCAGCCAAGGAGGAGCAACCGAGCAGTACTTC. Protein product: CASSQGGATEQYF.